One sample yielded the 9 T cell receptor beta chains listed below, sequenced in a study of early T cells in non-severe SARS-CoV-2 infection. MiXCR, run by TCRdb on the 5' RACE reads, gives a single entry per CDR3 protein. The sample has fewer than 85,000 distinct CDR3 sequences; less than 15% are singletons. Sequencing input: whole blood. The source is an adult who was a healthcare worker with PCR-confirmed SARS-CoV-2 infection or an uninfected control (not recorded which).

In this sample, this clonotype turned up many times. The CDR3 is CATSPGNTDTQYF. Here the CDR3 DNA reads TGTGCCACCAGTCCCGGTAACACAGATACGCAGTATTTT. The chain joins TRBV24-1 to TRBJ2-3; D gene ambiguous. The germline CDR1 and CDR2 sequences are KGHDR and SFDVKD. V was pared by 6 bases and J by 2 bases, with 8 bases between. The CDR3 totals 13 residues.

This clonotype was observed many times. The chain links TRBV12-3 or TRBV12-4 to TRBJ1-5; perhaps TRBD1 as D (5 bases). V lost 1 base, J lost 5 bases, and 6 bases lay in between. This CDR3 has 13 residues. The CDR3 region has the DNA TGTGCCAGCAGTTTAGGAGGGGATCAGCCCCAGCATTTT. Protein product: CASSLGGDQPQHF.

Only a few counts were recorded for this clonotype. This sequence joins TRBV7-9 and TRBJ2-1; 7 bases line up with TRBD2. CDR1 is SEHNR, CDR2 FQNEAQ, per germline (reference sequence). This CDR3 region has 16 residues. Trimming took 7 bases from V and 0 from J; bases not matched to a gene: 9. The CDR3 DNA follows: TGTGCCAGCACCCTCTTGCGGGGGAGCTCCTACAATGAGCAGTTCTTC. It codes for CASTLLRGSSYNEQFF.

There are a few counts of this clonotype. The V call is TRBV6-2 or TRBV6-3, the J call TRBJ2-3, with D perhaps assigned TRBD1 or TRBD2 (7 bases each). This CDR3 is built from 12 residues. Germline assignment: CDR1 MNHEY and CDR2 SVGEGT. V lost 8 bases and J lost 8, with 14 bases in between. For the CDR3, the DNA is TGTGCCAGCTCGACAGGGAGGGTTACGCAGTATTTT. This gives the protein CASSTGRVTQYF.

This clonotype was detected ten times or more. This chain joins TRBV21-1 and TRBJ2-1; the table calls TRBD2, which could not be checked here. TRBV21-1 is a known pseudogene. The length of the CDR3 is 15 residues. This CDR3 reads CASSISGRAVDEQFF. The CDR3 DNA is TGTGCCAGCAGCATTAGCGGGAGGGCCGTCGATGAGCAGTTCTTC.

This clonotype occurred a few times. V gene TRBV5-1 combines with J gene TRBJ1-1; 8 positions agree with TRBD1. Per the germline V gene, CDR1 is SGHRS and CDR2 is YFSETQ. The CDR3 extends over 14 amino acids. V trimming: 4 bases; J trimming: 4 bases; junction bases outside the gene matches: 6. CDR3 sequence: CASSAGTGSTEAFF. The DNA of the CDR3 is TGCGCCAGCAGCGCCGGGACAGGCTCCACTGAAGCTTTCTTT.

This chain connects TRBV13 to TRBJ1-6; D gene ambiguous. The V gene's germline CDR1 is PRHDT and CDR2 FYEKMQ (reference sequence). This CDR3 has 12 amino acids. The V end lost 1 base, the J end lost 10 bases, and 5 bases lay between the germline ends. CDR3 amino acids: CASSLVGSPLHF. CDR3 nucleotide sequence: TGTGCCAGCAGCTTAGTCGGCTCACCCCTCCACTTT.

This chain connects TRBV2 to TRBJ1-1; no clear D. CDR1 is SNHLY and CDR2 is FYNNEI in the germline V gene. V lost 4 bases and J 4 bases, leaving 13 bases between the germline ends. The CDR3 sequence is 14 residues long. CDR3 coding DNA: TGTGCCAGCAGTGTTTTCGGAGGGAGCACTGAAGCTTTCTTT. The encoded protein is CASSVFGGSTEAFF.

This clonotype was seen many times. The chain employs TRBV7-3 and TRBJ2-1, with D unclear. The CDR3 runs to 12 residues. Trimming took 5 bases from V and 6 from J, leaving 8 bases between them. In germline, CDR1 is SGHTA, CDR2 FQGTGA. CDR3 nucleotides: TGTGCCAGCAGCCTCAGCTCCAATGAGCAGTTCTTC. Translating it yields CASSLSSNEQFF.